This passage covers 9 T cell receptor beta chains from one sample sequenced in a study of blood T cell repertoires in COVID-19. The assay was immunoSEQ multiplex PCR, and TCRdb's table has in-frame clones only and misses some. The sample consists of hundreds of thousands of clones, about 93% of them appearing once. Source material: PBMCs or T cells enriched from blood (not recorded which). These receptors originate from a woman under 30 who had recovered from COVID-19.

This chain connects TRBV28 to TRBJ1-1; 8 nucleotides match TRBD1. Germline V gene data show CDR1 as MDHEN and CDR2 as SYDVKM. This CDR3 has 14 residues. With V trimmed by 5 bases and J by 0 bases, 2 bases remained unmatched. The DNA of the CDR3 is TGTGCCAGCAGTCCGGGACAGGTGAACACTGAAGCTTTCTTT. This encodes CASSPGQVNTEAFF.

The chain uses TRBV5-4 and TRBJ2-3; D unclear. The V end was cut by 4 bases, the J end by 6 bases, with 6 bases between. The V gene's germline CDR1 is SGHNT and CDR2 YYREEE (reference sequence). This CDR3 has 11 amino acids. Here the CDR3 DNA reads TGTGCCAGCAGCGCCGGGGATACGCAGTATTTT. Its protein is CASSAGDTQYF.

This clone was picked up a small number of times. The CDR3 loop reads CASSESEEYEQYF. Here the CDR3 DNA reads TGTGCCAGCAGTGAATCTGAGGAATACGAGCAGTACTTC. V gene TRBV2 combines with J gene TRBJ2-7; D unresolved. This CDR3 has 13 residues. V was clipped by 2 bases and J by 4 bases, with 9 bases between them. The germline V gene has CDR1 SNHLY and CDR2 FYNNEI.

This clone was observed a single time. The J gene is TRBJ2-3, the V gene TRBV10-1; D may be TRBD2 (6 bases). Trimming pared 3 bases from V and 5 bases from J, leaving 12 bases between. The CDR3 runs 14 residues. CDR1 and CDR2 (germline): WNHNN, SYGVQD (reference sequence). The CDR3 coding sequence is TGCGCCAGCAGTGAAGGCGGGATTGAAGATACGCAGTATTTT. Translated, it gives CASSEGGIEDTQYF.

The V and J genes are TRBV11-2 and TRBJ2-5; the D gene is possibly TRBD2 (6 bases). The V and J ends lost 0 bases and 3 bases respectively, with 11 bases between them. Germline CDR1 SGHAT, CDR2 FQNNGV. The CDR3 is made up of 15 amino acids. The CDR3 loop reads CASSLDGGYEETQYF. The CDR3 DNA sequence: TGTGCCAGCAGCTTAGATGGGGGGTATGAAGAGACCCAGTACTTC.

The chain carries TRBV7-2 and TRBJ2-6; tentative D call: TRBD2 (6 bases). CDR3 length: 17 amino acids. Trimming left V 2 bases short and J 0 bases short, with 11 bases between. The germline V gene encodes CDR1 SGHTA and CDR2 FQGNSA. This CDR3 is CASSLIPGVSGANVLTF. DNA of the CDR3: TGTGCCAGCAGCTTAATCCCGGGGGTCTCTGGGGCCAACGTCCTGACTTTC.

Here the CDR3 reads CASSSGTSARSYNEQFF. The CDR3 DNA reads as TGCGCCAGCAGCTCCGGGACTAGCGCTCGCTCCTACAATGAGCAGTTCTTC. The rearrangement links TRBV5-1 to TRBJ2-1; 10 bases match TRBD2. CDR3 size: 17 residues. The V segment lost 3 bases and the J segment 0 bases; nucleotides outside the gene matches: 6. Germline CDR1 and CDR2: SGHRS and YFSETQ. Based on the CDR3 plus reference TRBV5-1 and TRBJ2-1, the full variable domain is KAGVTQTPRYLIKTRGQQVTLSCSPISGHRSVSWYQQTPGQGLQFLFEYFSETQRNKGNFPGRFSGRQFSNSRSEMNVSTLELGDSALYLCASSSGTSARSYNEQFFGPGTRLTVL.

The chain carries TRBV6-5 and TRBJ1-1, with TRBD1 identical over 7 bases. Trimming took 6 bases from V and 1 from J; bases not matched to a gene: 8. This CDR3 is 15 amino acids long. The germline CDR1 and CDR2 sequences are MNHEY and SVGAGI. The chain's CDR3 is CASRGVGTANTEAFF. The DNA for the CDR3 is TGTGCCAGCAGGGGCGTGGGGACAGCGAACACTGAAGCTTTCTTT.

The chain carries TRBV27 and TRBJ2-3, with TRBD2 matching over 14 bases. The germline V gene has CDR1 MNHEY and CDR2 SMNVEV (reference sequence). Trimming at V came to 4 bases and at J to 0 bases, leaving 6 bases not matched to a gene. The length of the CDR3 is 18 residues. CDR3 loop: CASSWGLAGVLSTDTQYF. DNA of the CDR3: TGTGCCAGCAGTTGGGGACTAGCGGGAGTTTTGAGCACAGATACGCAGTATTTT.